This entry is about one TCR beta chain. Its recognized antigen is unknown. The record has no base qualities; no much larger clone is one base away. Patients with a history of autoimmune disease or receiving systemic immunosuppression were excluded from the trial. Peripheral blood for TCR sequencing was collected from all dose cohorts at baseline, on cycle 4 day 1, and on cycle 7 day 1. Samples were obtained from an open-label, multicenter, first-in-human phase I dose-escalation trial of ivuxolimab. Adults with locally advanced or metastatic melanoma, renal cell, hepatocellular, or head and neck squamous cell carcinoma were enrolled in the trial. Before TCR sequencing, CD4+ and CD8+ T cells were separately sorted from peripheral blood. From the cysteine through the phenylalanine, the CDR3 covers 17 amino acids. Only the CDR3 portion is preserved as DNA: 51 bases, with reading frame beginning at the first base. Sequences SGHNT (CDR1) and YYREEE (CDR2) are obtained from the germline V gene (reference sequence). The germline ends are 16 bases apart after V is trimmed by 0 bases and J by 2 bases.

The record originates from a study of OX40 agonist ivuxolimab in advanced cancers. About the investigation overall: The costimulatory receptor OX40 (CD134) was targeted by ivuxolimab, a fully human IgG2 agonistic monoclonal antibody. Intravenous ivuxolimab was administered to patients every 2 weeks at six dose levels: 0.01, 0.1, 0.3, 1.5, 3 and 10 mg/kg. Among the roughly 54 dose-escalation patients, some 20 had hepatocellular carcinoma, about 15 melanoma, 9 renal cell carcinoma and 9 head and neck cancer. In the dose-escalation cohort, 82.7% of patients were male, and the mean age was approximately 60 years, with a range of 23 to 79. Prior anti-PD-1, anti-PD-L1 or anti-CTLA-4 therapy was permitted, and 30% to 45% of dose-escalation patients had received checkpoint inhibitors. Partial responses occurred in three dose-escalation patients, of whom one had hepatocellular carcinoma and two had cutaneous melanoma. Peripheral TCRbeta sequencing aimed to test whether ivuxolimab altered TCR sequence diversity and caused clonal T-cell expansion. The paper covers the monotherapy dose-escalation part of the phase I ivuxolimab trial, which included N ≈ 52 patients. Overall study outcomes, separate from this receptor: Low levels of normalized T-cell clonal expansion were also seen in some nonresponding patients. In partial responders in the 0.1-3.0 mg/kg groups, normalized peripheral clonal expansion was found to be among the lowest, especially among CD8+ T cells. After ivuxolimab, CD8+ T cells had more expanded clones than CD4+ T cells on average. The antigen specificity of the peripheral T cells that underwent clonal expansion was not determined. At doses from 0.1 to 3.0 mg/kg, clonal expansion was seen in both CD4+ and CD8+ blood T cells between baseline and week 6.

For sequencing of the TCRbeta CDR3 region, genomic DNA was extracted from the sorted cells. The immunoSEQ Assay was used for sequencing of TCRbeta CDR3 regions. In TCRdb, the immuneACCESS table is reduced to in-frame sequences with V and J assigned. These tables do not hold every clone; where another copy was compared, an unresolved V gene accounts for under half, and the others remain unexplained. For this sample the table gives tens of thousands of clones, of which roughly 90% were detected only once. The ten largest clones capture about 1% of the sample. The sequence joins TRBV5-4 to TRBJ2-3; the D gene lacks a confident call. The material was CD4+ or CD8+ T cells sorted from blood, obtained in a trial of the OX40 agonist ivuxolimab. The TCR sequence derives from an adult with an advanced solid tumor such as melanoma, head and neck, liver or kidney cancer. Read as DNA, the sequence is TGTGCCAGCAGCTTGGGGAGTGCGGCCGAAGCCACAGATACGCAGTATTTT. The resulting protein is CASSLGSAAEATDTQYF.